One sample yielded the 25 T cell receptor beta chains listed below, sequenced in a study of T cells in Graves' hyperthyroidism and ophthalmopathy. The source material, RNA transcripts, was used to amplify TCR beta CDR3 regions. RT-PCR in the first round (using the HTBI primer set) targeted the TCR CDR3. TCRdb used MiXCR to reprocess the multiplex PCR reads, holding one entry per CDR3 protein. The table lists 640,000 or so distinct CDR3 sequences, approximately 15% of them singletons, with roughly 4.5% in the top ten. Sequencing input: blood. The source of these receptors is a middle-aged woman with Graves' ophthalmopathy.

There are many counts of this clonotype. The chain carries TRBV12-3 or TRBV12-4 and TRBJ1-1; D is ambiguous. The CDR3 contains 12 residues. The V end lost 2 bases, the J end lost 10 bases, and 11 bases lay between the germline ends. CDR3 DNA: TGTGCCAGCAGTTTAAGCTCCGGTTCAGCTTTCTTT. Protein sequence: CASSLSSGSAFF.

This clonotype was found a few times. The chain links TRBV20-1 to TRBJ1-3; the D is unclear. V shed 6 bases and J shed 4 bases, with 7 bases lying between them. The CDR3 is 11 residues long. CDR1 DFQATT and CDR2 SNEGSKA come from the germline V gene (reference sequence). Here the CDR3 reads CSAEYGNTIYF. CDR3 coding DNA: TGCAGTGCCGAATACGGAAACACCATATATTTT.

The table lists this clonotype with many counts. The CDR3 sequence: CASPRRGSPSTDTQYF. CDR3 DNA: TGTGCCAGCCCCCGTCGGGGGTCCCCTAGCACAGATACGCAGTATTTT. The chain carries TRBV28 and TRBJ2-3; D is possibly TRBD2 (6 bases). The V gene lost 8 bases and the J gene lost 0 bases, with 18 bases spanning the gap. The CDR3 runs 16 residues. Germline V gene lookup returns CDR1 MDHEN and CDR2 SYDVKM. Looking up the rest from reference TRBV28 and TRBJ2-3 gives the full variable domain: DVKVTQSSRYLVKRTGEKVFLECVQDMDHENMFWYRQDPGLGLRLIYFSYDVKMKEKGDIPEGYSVSREKKERFSLILESASTNQTSMYLCASPRRGSPSTDTQYFGPGTRLTVL.

This clonotype was counted many times. The V and J genes are TRBV11-2 and TRBJ2-7, with unresolved D. V was shortened by 3 bases and J by 0 bases, with 6 bases between the two germline ends. This CDR3 is built from 13 residues. Germline V gene lookup returns CDR1 SGHAT and CDR2 FQNNGV. CDR3 region: CASSFQISYEQYF. In DNA form, the CDR3 reads TGTGCCAGCAGCTTTCAAATCTCCTACGAGCAGTACTTC.

Many counts were recorded for this clonotype. The chain recombines TRBV11-3 with TRBJ1-1; D gene unclear. The CDR3 covers 15 residues. In germline, CDR1 is SGHNT, CDR2 YENEEA. The ends were cut back, 0 bases at V and 4 bases at J, with 12 bases in the middle. The CDR3, as DNA: TGTGCCAGCAGCTTAGATAAACCCAGGTTCACTGAAGCTTTCTTT. Its protein product is CASSLDKPRFTEAFF.

This clonotype was detected ten times or more. The chain links TRBV20-1 to TRBJ2-5, with a weak D call TRBD1 (5 bases). In germline, CDR1 is DFQATT, CDR2 SNEGSKA (reference sequence). Between the trimmed V and J ends, which lost 0 bases and 3 bases, there was a span of 11 bases. The CDR3 sequence is 14 residues long. CDR3 bases: TGCAGTGCTAGAGATCTCGCAGGGAAAGAGACCCAGTACTTC. This translates into CSARDLAGKETQYF.

This clonotype has at least ten counts. This chain uses TRBV28 with TRBJ2-3; the D gene is possibly TRBD1 (6 bases). Germline V CDR1 and CDR2: MDHEN, SYDVKM. CDR3 size: 14 residues. The ends were cut back, 2 bases at V and 1 base at J, with 7 bases in the middle. CDR3 residues: CASSLRQGTDTQYF. Here the CDR3 DNA reads TGTGCCAGCAGTTTAAGACAGGGCACAGATACGCAGTATTTT.

This chain links TRBV9 with TRBJ1-3, with 8 bases lining up with TRBD1. The CDR3 runs 15 residues. With V trimmed by 4 bases and J by 8 bases, 11 bases remained unmatched. Germline V gene lookup returns CDR1 SGDLS and CDR2 YYNGEE. CDR3 nucleotides: TGTGCCAGCAGCCCGCCCGGGACAGGAGGCCACACCATATATTTT. It specifies CASSPPGTGGHTIYF.

This clonotype was counted many times. The gene calls are TRBV7-9 and TRBJ2-7; D unclear. Germline V gene sequence: CDR1 SEHNR, CDR2 FQNEAQ (reference sequence). This CDR3 contains 12 residues. Deletions cut 4 bases from V and 6 bases from J, with 10 bases between. The CDR3 nucleotides read TGTGCCAGCAGCTGGCTGATTTCCGAGCAGTACTTC. The encoded protein is CASSWLISEQYF.

This clonotype was detected many times. This chain connects TRBV28 to TRBJ1-5, with D perhaps matching TRBD1 (5 bases). Between the trimmed V and J ends, which lost 5 bases and 1 base, there was a span of 18 bases. Germline V gives CDR1 MDHEN, CDR2 SYDVKM. This CDR3 comprises 17 residues. This chain's CDR3 is CASSEPGFTASNQPQHF. The CDR3 DNA reads as TGTGCCAGCAGTGAACCAGGGTTTACTGCGAGCAATCAGCCCCAGCATTTT.

The sample holds a few counts of this clonotype. The chain joins TRBV28 to TRBJ1-5; D call uncertain. With 4 bases removed from V and 8 bases from J, the gap between germline ends came to 15 bases. The CDR3 contains 14 residues. Germline CDR1 and CDR2: MDHEN and SYDVKM. The CDR3 DNA sequence: TGTGCCAGCAGTTCCTTTGGCGGCTGGGAGCCCCAGCATTTT. This sequence encodes CASSSFGGWEPQHF.

This clonotype has ten or more counts. This chain joins TRBV18 and TRBJ1-1; D ambiguous. CDR1 and CDR2 (germline): KGHSH, LQKENI. This CDR3 contains 15 residues. Trimming cost V 0 bases and J 0 bases, with 8 bases left between them. The CDR3 bases are TGTGCCAGCTCACCACCGGCGACCATGAACACTGAAGCTTTCTTT. Protein: CASSPPATMNTEAFF. Looking up the rest from reference TRBV18 and TRBJ1-1 gives the full variable domain: NAGVMQNPRHLVRRRGQEARLRCSPMKGHSHVYWYRQLPEEGLKFMVYLQKENIIDESGMPKERFSAEFPKEGPSILRIQQVVRGDSAAYFCASSPPATMNTEAFFGQGTRLTVV.

This clonotype was seen a handful of times. The V and J genes are TRBV6-2 or TRBV6-3 and TRBJ1-1, with 8 bases fitting TRBD1. J lost 1 base, V lost 7 bases, and 5 bases had no gene match. Germline CDR1 reads MNHEY; CDR2 reads SVGEGT. CDR3 length: 14 residues. The CDR3 DNA reads TGTGCCAGCATTCTGACAGGGGCGAACACTGAAGCTTTCTTT. Amino acids: CASILTGANTEAFF.

Many counts were recorded for this clonotype. The J gene is TRBJ1-1, the V gene TRBV7-9; D is unclear. V was trimmed by 5 bases and J by 7 bases, leaving 8 bases between them. Germline values: CDR1 SEHNR, CDR2 FQNEAQ (reference sequence). The CDR3 covers 11 residues. This chain's CDR3 is CASSPSFEAFF. The CDR3 DNA sequence: TGTGCCAGCAGCCCATCTTTTGAAGCTTTCTTT.

At least ten counts were recorded for this clonotype. The chain couples TRBV5-1 to TRBJ1-1, with D hard to call. Looked up from germline, CDR1 is SGHRS and CDR2 is YFSETQ. The CDR3 length is 13 residues. The V gene lost 1 base and the J gene lost 5 bases, with 9 bases spanning the gap. CDR3 DNA: TGCGCCAGCAGCTTGTTCGACCGGACTGAAGCTTTCTTT. Translated, it gives CASSLFDRTEAFF.

This chain links TRBV4-1 with TRBJ2-7, with unresolved D. CDR1 is MGHRA, CDR2 YSYEKL, per germline. The length of the CDR3 is 16 residues. V was clipped by 0 bases and J by 2 bases, with 14 bases between them. CDR3 sequence: CASSQEKDSWTYEQYF. In DNA form, the CDR3 reads TGCGCCAGCAGCCAAGAGAAAGATTCGTGGACCTACGAGCAGTACTTC.

In its sample, this clonotype was seen a few times. V gene TRBV7-8 combines with J gene TRBJ2-3, with 9 nucleotides matching TRBD1. The CDR3 extends over 14 amino acids. V dropped 1 base and J dropped 6; count of bases not matched to a gene: 2. Germline CDR1 and CDR2: SGHVS and FQNEAQ. The CDR3 sequence is CASSLDRGRDTQYF. Written as DNA, the CDR3 is TGTGCCAGCAGCTTAGACAGGGGGCGGGATACGCAGTATTTT.

This clonotype was picked up a small number of times. The rearrangement uses TRBV9 and TRBJ2-3, with TRBD2 identical over 8 bases. The germline CDR1 and CDR2 sequences are SGDLS and YYNGEE. Losses at the gene ends were 3 bases for V and 2 bases for J; bases not matched to a gene: 2. CDR3 size: 14 residues. This CDR3 reads CASSGTSPTDTQYF. The CDR3 DNA follows: TGTGCCAGCAGCGGGACTAGCCCCACAGATACGCAGTATTTT.

This clonotype was recorded at least ten times. The V and J genes are TRBV11-2 and TRBJ2-7; D not resolved. Looked up from germline, CDR1 is SGHAT and CDR2 is FQNNGV. The CDR3 consists of 15 residues. Deletions cut 0 bases from V and 2 bases from J, with 11 bases between. CDR3 protein: CASSLDFQAPYEQYF. CDR3 DNA sequence: TGTGCCAGCAGCTTAGACTTTCAAGCTCCCTACGAGCAGTACTTC.

This clonotype was seen ten or more times. This sequence joins TRBV28 and TRBJ2-5; D might be TRBD2 (5 bases). This CDR3 has 15 residues. Trimming cost V 1 base and J 3 bases, with 12 bases left between them. Germline CDR1 reads MDHEN; CDR2 reads SYDVKM. Here the CDR3 DNA reads TGTGCCAGCAGTTTATCCCCGGGGTTCGAAGAGACCCAGTACTTC. Its translation is CASSLSPGFEETQYF.

This clonotype was observed many times. The chain joins TRBV6-1 to TRBJ2-2, with a tentative D call TRBD1 (5 bases). Per the germline V gene, CDR1 is MNHNS and CDR2 is SASEGT. The CDR3 loop spans 14 amino acids. The ends were cut back, 7 bases at V and 4 bases at J, with 13 bases in the middle. The CDR3 loop is CASNRQSGTGELFF. In nucleotides, the CDR3 is TGTGCCAGCAACCGACAGTCAGGCACCGGGGAGCTGTTTTTT.

The sample holds many counts of this clonotype. J is TRBJ1-3 and V is TRBV6-5; no clear D. The germline V gene encodes CDR1 MNHEY and CDR2 SVGAGI. This CDR3 comprises 16 residues. Trimming took off 0 bases at V and 0 bases at J, with 9 bases between the two ends. In nucleotides, the CDR3 is TGTGCCAGCAGTTACTCCGAGTCCCTCTCTGGAAACACCATATATTTT. Its translation is CASSYSESLSGNTIYF.

Ten or more counts support this clonotype. The J gene is TRBJ2-5, the V gene TRBV6-2 or TRBV6-3, with TRBD1 matching 9 bases. V dropped 2 bases and J dropped 1; count of bases not matched to a gene: 23. The CDR3 extends over 22 amino acids. The germline CDR1 and CDR2 sequences are MNHEY and SVGEGT. CDR3 protein: CASSYPFSARTGAQIRQETQYF. For the CDR3, the DNA is TGTGCCAGCAGTTACCCCTTCTCGGCTAGGACAGGGGCCCAAATCCGCCAAGAGACCCAGTACTTC.

The chain is built from TRBV27 and TRBJ1-2; 10 nucleotides align to TRBD1. Germline-derived CDR1 and CDR2 are MNHEY and SMNVEV (reference sequence). After removal of 3 bases from V and 6 bases from J, the junction contained 10 bases not matched to a gene. The CDR3 is 16 residues long. The DNA of the CDR3 is TGTGCCAGCAGTTTTTACGGGACAGGGGATATTCATGGCTACACCTTC. Its translation is CASSFYGTGDIHGYTF.

This clonotype showed up many times. CDR3 in amino acids: CASSLSGLAYQETQYF. CDR3 bases: TGTGCCAGCAGCTTATCAGGACTGGCCTACCAAGAGACCCAGTACTTC. This chain uses TRBV7-3 with TRBJ2-5, with D possibly TRBD2 on 5 matching bases. From germline, CDR1 is SGHTA and CDR2 FQGTGA. The CDR3 has 16 amino acids. Trimming removed 2 bases at V and 0 bases at J, with 13 bases between. Variable domain in full (rest from reference TRBV7-3 and TRBJ2-5): GAGVSQTPSNKVTEKGKYVELRCDPISGHTALYWYRQSLGQGPEFLIYFQGTGAADDSGLPNDRFFAVRPEGSVSTLKIQRTERGDSAVYLCASSLSGLAYQETQYFGPGTRLLVL.